Below, one T cell receptor beta chain is given with its context. This specimen comes from a study of Ad26.COV2.S vaccination and SARS-CoV-2 variants. Whole-study context: The donor belonged to the COV1001 Ad26.COV2.S trial arm.

Germline CDR1 is ENHRY and CDR2 is SYGVKD. This CDR3 is 14 amino acids long. The protocol was immunoSEQ multiplex PCR, while the TCRdb copy is restricted to in-frame clones and leaves out a portion. The table lists 400,000 to 450,000 clones, about nine tenths of them singletons. Specified treatment: 15 to 20 received Ad26.COV2.S at low or high dose, single or two shots; roughly five received placebo; per-sample allocation not given. On day 63 after the first injection, vaccine and placebo recipients gave samples. This receptor was taken from a person aged 18 to 59 who received the Ad26.COV2.S COVID-19 vaccine or a placebo. The J gene is TRBJ2-7, the V gene TRBV10-3; D is perhaps TRBD2 (6 bases). The sequenced sample was peripheral blood, obtained in a trial of Ad26.COV2.S vaccine versus placebo. In DNA, the CDR3 is TGTGGCCCTCCTCGCGGGACTTCCTCGTACGAGCAGTACTTC. This gives the protein CGPPRGTSSYEQYF.